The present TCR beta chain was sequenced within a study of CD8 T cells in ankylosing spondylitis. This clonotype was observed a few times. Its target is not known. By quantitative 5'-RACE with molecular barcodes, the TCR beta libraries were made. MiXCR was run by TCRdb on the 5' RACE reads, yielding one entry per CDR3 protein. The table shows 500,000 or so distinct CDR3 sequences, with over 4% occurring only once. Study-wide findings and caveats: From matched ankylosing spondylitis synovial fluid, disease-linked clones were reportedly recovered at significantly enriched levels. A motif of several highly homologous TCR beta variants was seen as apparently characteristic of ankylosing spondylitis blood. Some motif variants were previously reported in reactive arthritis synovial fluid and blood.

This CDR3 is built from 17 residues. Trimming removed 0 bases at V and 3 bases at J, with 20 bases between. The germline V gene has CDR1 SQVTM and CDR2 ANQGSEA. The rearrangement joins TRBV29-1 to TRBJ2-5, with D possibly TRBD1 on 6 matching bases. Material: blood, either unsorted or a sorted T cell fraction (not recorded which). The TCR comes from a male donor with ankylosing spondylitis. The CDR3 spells CSVEDPGAGDAEETQYF. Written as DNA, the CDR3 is TGCAGCGTTGAAGATCCCGGGGCAGGGGACGCTGAAGAGACCCAGTACTTC.